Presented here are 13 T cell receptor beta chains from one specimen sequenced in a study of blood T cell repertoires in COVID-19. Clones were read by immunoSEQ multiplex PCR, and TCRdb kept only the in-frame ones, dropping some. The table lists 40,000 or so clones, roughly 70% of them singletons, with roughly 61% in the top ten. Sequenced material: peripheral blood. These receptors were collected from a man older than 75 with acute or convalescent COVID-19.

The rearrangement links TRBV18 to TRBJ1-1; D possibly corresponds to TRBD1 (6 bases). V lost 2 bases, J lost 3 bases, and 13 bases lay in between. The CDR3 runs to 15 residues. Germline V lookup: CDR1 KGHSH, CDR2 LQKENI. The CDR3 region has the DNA TGTGCCAGCTCACCATTGAGTTCAGGGGACACTGAAGCTTTCTTT. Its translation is CASSPLSSGDTEAFF.

The CDR3 region has the DNA TGTGCCAGCAGTTTATCGCGGGCCGGAGGGTACGAGCAGTACTTC. Amino acids: CASSLSRAGGYEQYF. This chain connects TRBV27 to TRBJ2-7, with TRBD2 as a possible D gene (6 bases). This CDR3 is 15 amino acids long. With 0 bases removed from V and 4 bases from J, the gap between germline ends came to 13 bases. CDR1 is MNHEY, CDR2 SMNVEV, per germline (reference sequence).

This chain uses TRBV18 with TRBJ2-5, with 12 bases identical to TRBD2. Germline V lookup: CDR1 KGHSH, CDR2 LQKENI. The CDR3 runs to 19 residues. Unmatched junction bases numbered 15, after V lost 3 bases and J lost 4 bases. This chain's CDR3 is CASSPLGTSGSIRGETQYF. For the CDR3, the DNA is TGTGCCAGCTCACCCCTGGGGACTAGCGGGTCCATCAGAGGAGAGACCCAGTACTTC.

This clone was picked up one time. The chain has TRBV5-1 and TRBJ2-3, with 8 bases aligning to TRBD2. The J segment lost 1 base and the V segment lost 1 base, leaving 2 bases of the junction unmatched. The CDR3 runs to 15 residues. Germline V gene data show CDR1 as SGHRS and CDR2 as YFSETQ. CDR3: CASSLYGRGTDTQYF. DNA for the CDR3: TGCGCCAGCAGCTTGTACGGGAGGGGCACAGATACGCAGTATTTT. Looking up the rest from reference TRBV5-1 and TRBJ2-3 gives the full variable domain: KAGVTQTPRYLIKTRGQQVTLSCSPISGHRSVSWYQQTPGQGLQFLFEYFSETQRNKGNFPGRFSGRQFSNSRSEMNVSTLELGDSALYLCASSLYGRGTDTQYFGPGTRLTVL.

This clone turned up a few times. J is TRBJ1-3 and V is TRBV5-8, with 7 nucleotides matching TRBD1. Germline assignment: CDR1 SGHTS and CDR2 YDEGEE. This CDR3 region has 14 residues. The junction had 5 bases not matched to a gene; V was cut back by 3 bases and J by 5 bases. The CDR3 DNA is TGTGCCAGCAGCTCCCGGGACAGCAGAAACACCATATATTTT. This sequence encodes CASSSRDSRNTIYF.

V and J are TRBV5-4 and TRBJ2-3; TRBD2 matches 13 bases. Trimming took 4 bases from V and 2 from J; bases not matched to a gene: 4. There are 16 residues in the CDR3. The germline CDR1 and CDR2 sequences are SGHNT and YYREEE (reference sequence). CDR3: CASSLGTSGITDTQYF. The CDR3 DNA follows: TGTGCCAGCAGCCTCGGGACTAGCGGGATCACAGATACGCAGTATTTT.

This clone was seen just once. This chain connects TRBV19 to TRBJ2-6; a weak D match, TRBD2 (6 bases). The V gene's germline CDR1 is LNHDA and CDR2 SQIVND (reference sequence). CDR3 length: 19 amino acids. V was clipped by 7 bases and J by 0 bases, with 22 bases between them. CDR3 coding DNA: TGTGCCAGTACCGCCCTACGGGGAGGTTTCTCCTCTGGGGCCAACGTCCTGACTTTC. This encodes CASTALRGGFSSGANVLTF.

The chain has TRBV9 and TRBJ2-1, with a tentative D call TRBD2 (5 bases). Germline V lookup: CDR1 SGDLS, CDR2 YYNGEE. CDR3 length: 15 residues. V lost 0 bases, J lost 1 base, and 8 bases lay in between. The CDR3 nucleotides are TGTGCCAGCAGCGTAGTGAGCGGTTCCTACAATGAGCAGTTCTTC. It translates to CASSVVSGSYNEQFF.

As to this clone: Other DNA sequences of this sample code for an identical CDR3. The CDR3 sequence: CAISERGETQYF. CDR3 in DNA: TGTGCCATCAGTGAGCGGGGAGAGACCCAGTACTTC. The gene calls are TRBV10-3 and TRBJ2-5; D may be TRBD2 (5 bases). The CDR3 is 12 residues long. With 2 bases removed from V and 4 bases from J, the gap between germline ends came to 5 bases. Germline V gene sequence: CDR1 ENHRY, CDR2 SYGVKD.

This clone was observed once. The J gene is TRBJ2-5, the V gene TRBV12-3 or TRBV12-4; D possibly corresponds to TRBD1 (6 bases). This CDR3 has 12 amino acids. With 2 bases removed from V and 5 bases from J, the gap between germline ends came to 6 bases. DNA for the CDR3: TGTGCCAGCAGTTTAAGGGGGGAGACCCAGTACTTC. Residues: CASSLRGETQYF.

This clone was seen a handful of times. CDR3 amino acids: CASSRPTGGSYEQYF. DNA for the CDR3: TGTGCCAGCAGCCGGCCGACAGGGGGCTCCTACGAGCAGTACTTC. The chain recombines TRBV28 with TRBJ2-7, with 9 bases lining up with TRBD1. Germline trimming cut 6 bases from V and 0 bases from J; bases unmatched to any gene: 6. CDR3 length: 15 amino acids. From germline, CDR1 is MDHEN and CDR2 SYDVKM.

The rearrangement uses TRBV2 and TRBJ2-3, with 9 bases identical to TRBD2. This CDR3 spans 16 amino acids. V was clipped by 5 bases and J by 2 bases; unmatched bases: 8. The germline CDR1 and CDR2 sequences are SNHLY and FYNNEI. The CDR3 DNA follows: TGTGCCAGCAGTACCCCGACTAGCGGTCCCACAGATACGCAGTATTTT. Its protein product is CASSTPTSGPTDTQYF.

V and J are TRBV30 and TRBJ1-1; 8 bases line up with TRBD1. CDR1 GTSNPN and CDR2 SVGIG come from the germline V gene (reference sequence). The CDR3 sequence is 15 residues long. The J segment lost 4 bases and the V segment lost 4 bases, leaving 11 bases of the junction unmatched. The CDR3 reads CAWMRQGSRATEAFF. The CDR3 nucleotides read TGTGCCTGGATGAGACAGGGGTCTCGGGCCACTGAAGCTTTCTTT.